This TCR beta chain is drawn from a study of blood T cells in healthy people across ages. This clonotype came up once. The antigen remains unidentified. The CDR3 has 14 amino acids. V lost 6 bases and J lost 2; bases outside the gene matches: 5. Germline lookup yields CDR1 MNHEY and CDR2 SVGEGT. With a J-beta primer mix and a sample-barcoded 5' primer, a second PCR ran roughly 7 to 11 cycles. Via MiXCR, TCRdb re-called the 5' RACE reads, giving one row per CDR3 protein. The data contain 730,000 or so distinct CDR3 sequences, roughly 41% of them singletons. Study-level points and caveats: Diversity was higher, and naive CD4+ cells more numerous, in long-lived donors than in aged donors.

The chain couples TRBV6-2 or TRBV6-3 to TRBJ2-3, with 7 positions matching TRBD1. Sequencing was carried out using blood. This TCR derives from a woman aged 55-75 years in good health. CDR3 sequence: CASSPGTDTDTQYF. DNA of the CDR3: TGTGCCAGCAGCCCCGGGACAGACACAGATACGCAGTATTTT.